This T cell receptor (beta chain) was sequenced during a study of blood T cell repertoires in COVID-19. The overall study: Material from acute and convalescent COVID-19 was sourced from the United States, Italy and Spain. T cells, B-cell-depleted T cells, or PBMCs provided the cDNA or gDNA that served as material.

As processed by the authors: Cell counts per sample came from amplifying reference gene primers. The protocol was immunoSEQ multiplex PCR, while the TCRdb copy is restricted to in-frame clones and leaves out a portion. V, J and clone size were drawn from that table, and D and trimming were deduced from the DNA. The table records 120,000 or so clones, more than 70% of them present only once. Notes on this clone: Within the sample, other DNA sequences also encode this same CDR3.

V shed 3 bases and J 2 bases; nucleotides not matched to a gene: 3. This CDR3 is built from 15 residues. CDR1 is LNHDA and CDR2 is SQIVND in the germline V gene (reference sequence). The genes are TRBV19 and TRBJ2-2, with 7 bases that match TRBD1. This receptor was obtained from a woman aged 80 or over with acute or convalescent COVID-19. The sequenced material came from peripheral blood. CDR3 DNA sequence: TGTGCCAGTAGTATCGGACAGGCCAACACCGGGGAGCTGTTTTTT. Its protein is CASSIGQANTGELFF.